The rows below give T cell receptor beta chains drawn from one sample of a study of T-cell reconstitution after alpha-beta-depleted transplantation in children. MiXCR, run by TCRdb on the PCR reads, gives a single entry per CDR3 protein. The sample lists roughly 190,000 distinct CDR3 sequences; more than 12% were seen once. The sequenced sample was PBMCs from the stem cell graft donor, obtained from the stem cell graft. Receptor source: a human donor who donated a stem cell graft to a child with acute lymphoblastic leukemia. Both conserved end residues are part of each CDR3.

J gene | CDR3 length | V gene | CDR3 protein
TRBJ2-5 | 15 | TRBV12-3/TRBV12-4 | CASSFASSYQETQYF
TRBJ2-1 | 16 | TRBV5-1 | CASSQVSGSGGNEQFF
TRBJ2-3 | 15 | TRBV29-1 | CSVVRLADLTDTQYF
TRBJ2-7 | 18 | TRBV5-1 | CASSLDGGTSGRKYEQYF
TRBJ2-2 | 18 | TRBV12-3/TRBV12-4 | CASSSAPSVGLSTGELFF
TRBJ1-2 | 14 | TRBV4-1 | CASSLDRGEGGYTF
TRBJ2-5 | 16 | TRBV20-1 | CSAREIKGSDQETQYF
TRBJ1-1 | 15 | TRBV5-1 | CASSPIEGENTEAFF
TRBJ2-2 | 16 | TRBV5-4 | CASRRDRDWNTGELFF
TRBJ2-7 | 13 | TRBV7-2 | CAVQGLGNYEQYF
TRBJ2-1 | 16 | TRBV7-4 | CASSYAQEGPRNEQFF
TRBJ2-1 | 15 | TRBV6-4 | CASSNLAGEGNEQFF
TRBJ1-4 | 14 | TRBV20-1 | CSARGRGGREKLFF
TRBJ1-4 | 14 | TRBV3-1 | CASRTAATNEKLFF
TRBJ1-3 | 16 | TRBV24-1 | CATSDFQGLSGNTIYF
TRBJ2-5 | 15 | TRBV7-9 | CASSLAPTDQETQYF
TRBJ1-6 | 14 | TRBV9 | CASSSDRTNSPLHF
TRBJ2-7 | 15 | TRBV7-2 | CASRPYEAGDHEQYF
TRBJ2-7 | 13 | TRBV11-3 | CASSLSQGGEQYF
TRBJ2-4 | 13 | TRBV29-1 | CSVKQGIRDIQYF
TRBJ2-1 | 16 | TRBV20-1 | CSVPRGAGGPGDEQFF
TRBJ2-1 | 16 | TRBV10-3 | CAITKEAGGSYNEQFF
TRBJ2-1 | 14 | TRBV12-3/TRBV12-4 | CASSFGELANEQFF
TRBJ2-7 | 15 | TRBV20-1 | CSAKNLAGGRNEQYF
TRBJ1-1 | 13 | TRBV7-6 | CASSRQPYTEAFF
TRBJ2-5 | 14 | TRBV5-1 | CASRGSGYQETQYF
TRBJ2-6 | 14 | TRBV12-3/TRBV12-4 | CASSLIPTGQLLTF
TRBJ1-2 | 13 | TRBV5-1 | CASSRDSNYGYTF
TRBJ2-6 | 16 | TRBV20-1 | CSAREEGLGQGNVLTF
TRBJ2-1 | 15 | TRBV19 | CASSIFRDSYNEQFF
TRBJ2-7 | 20 | TRBV7-6 | CASSLHLDKPGTGGIYEQYF
TRBJ2-7 | 13 | TRBV10-3 | CAIRLAKTYEQYF
TRBJ2-7 | 13 | TRBV20-1 | CSAGPGGEDEQYF
TRBJ2-7 | 13 | TRBV10-3 | CAVKGTQPYEQYF
TRBJ2-2 | 15 | TRBV12-3/TRBV12-4 | CASSLREGRTGELFF
TRBJ2-5 | 11 | TRBV20-1 | CSAWMGETQYF
TRBJ1-5 | 16 | TRBV20-1 | CSARGQRIYSNQPQHF
TRBJ2-3 | 17 | TRBV5-1 | CASSLPSRGYSRDTQYF
TRBJ2-1 | 10 | TRBV29-1 | CSIGHNEQFF
TRBJ2-5 | 15 | TRBV10-3 | CAISESVLREGTQYF
TRBJ1-5 | 15 | TRBV2 | CASTAQAHSNQPQHF
TRBJ1-1 | 16 | TRBV7-6 | CASSLWGGAGGTEAFF
TRBJ2-1 | 15 | TRBV5-1 | CASSRGLAGFDEQFF
TRBJ2-2 | 15 | TRBV7-9 | CASSSRARSTGELFF
TRBJ1-1 | 12 | TRBV12-3/TRBV12-4 | CASSLENTEAFF
TRBJ2-6 | 15 | TRBV12-3/TRBV12-4 | CASSLDASGANVLTF
TRBJ2-5 | 16 | TRBV5-1 | CASRTMGLADQETQYF
TRBJ1-2 | 13 | TRBV12-3/TRBV12-4 | CASSLFEGVGYTF
TRBJ2-6 | 17 | TRBV5-1 | CASSFREGRTGANVLTF
TRBJ2-3 | 14 | TRBV28 | CASSPSGRDDTQYF
TRBJ2-7 | 13 | TRBV12-3/TRBV12-4 | CASSRDFSYEQYF
TRBJ2-3 | 14 | TRBV3-1 | CASSQGAGRESKYF
TRBJ1-2 | 15 | TRBV4-2 | CASSPMGLWRYGYTF
TRBJ1-2 | 14 | TRBV5-1 | CASSLAGTVGGYTF